This passage covers 28 T cell receptor beta chains from one sample sequenced in a study of T cells in women clearing cervical HPV infection. Profiling relied on immunoSEQ multiplex PCR, and the TCRdb table lists in-frame clones only, not all of them. This sample's clone table lists about 32,000 clones. Sample: blood buffy coat. These receptor sequences come from a woman between 18 and 75 years old with a cervical HPV16 infection that either progressed to CIN3+ or cleared (not recorded which).

Comment on this clone: Coverage ceases 3 residues before the CDR3 finishes, and the germline J gene fills in the end. The rearrangement links TRBV18 to TRBJ1-2, with TRBD1 matching over 7 bases. The CDR3 extends over 13 amino acids. The V gene's germline CDR1 is KGHSH and CDR2 LQKENI. The part of the CDR3 DNA that was read is TGTGCCAGCTCACCGCCGACAGGGCTCGAC. Its protein is CASSPPTGLD. The whole CDR3 sequence is CASSPPTGLDYTF.

As regards this clone: Read data end 3 residues before the CDR3 end; the end is taken from the germline J gene. The rearrangement joins TRBV11-2 to TRBJ1-1; 8 bases are shared with TRBD1. The junction had 2 bases not matched to a gene; V was cut back by 0 bases and J by 5 bases. Per the germline V gene, CDR1 is SGHAT and CDR2 is FQNNGV. The CDR3 runs to 14 residues. CDR3 DNA (partial): TGTGCCAGCAGCTTAGACAGGGGGCAGACTGAA. Its translation is CASSLDRGQTE. The whole CDR3 sequence reads CASSLDRGQTEAFF. The full variable domain, completed using reference TRBV11-2 and TRBJ1-1, is EAGVAQSPRYKIIEKRQSVAFWCNPISGHATLYWYQQILGQGPKLLIQFQNNGVVDDSQLPKDRFSAERLKGVDSTLKIQPAKLEDSAVYLCASSLDRGQTEAFFGQGTRLTVV.

Points on this clone: Coverage ceases 3 residues before the CDR3 finishes, and the germline J gene fills in the end. The rearrangement joins TRBV18 to TRBJ1-1; 9 bases match TRBD1. The V gene's germline CDR1 is KGHSH and CDR2 LQKENI. The CDR3 sequence is 17 residues long. V gave up 6 bases and J gave up 5 bases; unmatched junction bases: 16. This CDR3 is CASSNLADRGRGTEAFF. The covered CDR3 bases are TGTGCCAGCTCGAACCTAGCGGACAGGGGTAGGGGGACTGAA. Full variable domain (missing parts from reference TRBV18 and TRBJ1-1): NAGVMQNPRHLVRRRGQEARLRCSPMKGHSHVYWYRQLPEEGLKFMVYLQKENIIDESGMPKERFSAEFPKEGPSILRIQQVVRGDSAAYFCASSNLADRGRGTEAFFGQGTRLTVV.

Worth noting for this clone: The CDR3 end falls 3 residues outside the read, so it is completed with the germline J gene. This chain uses TRBV7-9 with TRBJ2-5; 7 positions match TRBD1. V lost 6 bases, J lost 2 bases, and 6 bases stayed unmatched. Germline assignment: CDR1 SEHNR and CDR2 FQNEAQ (reference sequence). CDR3 length: 14 residues. This CDR3 is CASRTGTAQETQYF. The CDR3 bases that were read are TGTGCCAGCAGGACCGGGACAGCGCAAGAGACC.

As to this clone: The read ends 3 residues before the CDR3 terminus; that terminus is restored from the germline J gene. V and J are TRBV6-1 and TRBJ1-1, with a weak D call TRBD1 (5 bases). The CDR3 totals 14 residues. CDR1 is MNHNS and CDR2 is SASEGT in the germline V gene. CDR3 in amino acids: CASSEYRTPYEAFF. Partial CDR3 DNA: TGTGCCAGCAGTGAATATAGGACACCCTACGAG.

As concerns this clone: The sequenced fragment ends 3 residues before the CDR3 boundary, so the rest is inferred from the germline J gene. This rearrangement joins TRBV30 to TRBJ1-2; no clear D gene. From germline, CDR1 is GTSNPN and CDR2 SVGIG (reference sequence). The CDR3 contains 12 residues. This CDR3 is CAWSPSHYDYTF. Partial CDR3 DNA: TGTGCCTGGAGCCCCAGTCACTACGAC. The variable domain in full, completed from reference TRBV30 and TRBJ1-2, reads SQTIHQWPATLVQPVGSPLSLECTVEGTSNPNLYWYRQAAGRGLQLLFYSVGIGQISSEVPQNLSASRPQDRQFILSSKKLLLSDSGFYLCAWSPSHYDYTFGSGTRLTVV.

A word on this clone: The CDR3 end lies 3 residues beyond the end of the read and is filled in from the germline J gene. This chain connects TRBV11-2 to TRBJ2-7; D remains unclear. The germline CDR1 and CDR2 sequences are SGHAT and FQNNGV. V was clipped by 0 bases and J by 5 bases, with 5 bases between them. CDR3 length: 12 residues. The covered CDR3 bases are TGTGCCAGCAGCTTAGATGAGGACGAG. Translated, it gives CASSLDEDE. The full CDR3 sequence reads CASSLDEDEQYF.

The chain's CDR3 is CASRGAGTANPKNIYTF. The sequenced part of the CDR3 DNA is TGTGCCAGCAGGGGAGCCGGGACAGCCAACCCCAAAAACATC. The chain recombines TRBV6-2 or TRBV6-3 with TRBJ1-2, with 7 bases aligning to TRBD1. Coverage ceases 3 residues before the CDR3 finishes, and the germline J gene fills in the end. The germline gives CDR1 MNHEY, CDR2 SVGEGT. The CDR3 length is 17 residues.

Regarding this clone: The missing CDR3 end, 3 residues past where the read stops, is filled in from the germline J gene. This sequence joins TRBV6-1 and TRBJ2-3, with D perhaps TRBD1 (6 bases). CDR3 size: 13 residues. Trimming removed 1 base from V and 7 bases from J, with 9 bases in between. In germline, CDR1 is MNHNS, CDR2 SASEGT. CDR3 sequence: CASSEEQGHTQYF. CDR3 DNA (partial): TGTGCCAGCAGTGAAGAACAGGGACATACG.

In the case of this clone: Coverage ceases 3 residues before the CDR3 finishes, and the germline J gene fills in the end. The rearrangement joins TRBV19 to TRBJ1-5, with 10 bases matching TRBD1. The length of the CDR3 is 15 residues. Losses at the gene ends were 3 bases for V and 6 bases for J; bases not matched to a gene: 5. Germline assignment: CDR1 LNHDA and CDR2 SQIVND (reference sequence). The CDR3 region is CASSMTGQGPQPQHF. The DNA read from the CDR3 is TGTGCCAGTAGTATGACGGGACAGGGGCCTCAGCCC.

Points on this clone: Read coverage stops 3 residues before the CDR3 terminus; the germline J gene supplies the remainder. The J gene is TRBJ1-2, the V gene TRBV19; D may be TRBD1 (5 bases). The germline gives CDR1 LNHDA, CDR2 SQIVND (reference sequence). The CDR3 has 18 amino acids. The CDR3 DNA, read in part, is TGTGCCAGTAGTATAGGGACTAGCGGGGGGTTTAGCTCCTACGAC. Amino acids: CASSIGTSGGFSSYD. Given in full, the CDR3 is CASSIGTSGGFSSYDYTF. The entire variable domain, with the rest obtained from reference TRBV19 and TRBJ1-2, is as follows: DGGITQSPKYLFRKEGQNVTLSCEQNLNHDAMYWYRQDPGQGLRLIYYSQIVNDFQKGDIAEGYSVSREKKESFPLTVTSAQKNPTAFYLCASSIGTSGGFSSYDYTFGSGTRLTVV.

As concerns this clone: Coverage ceases 3 residues before the CDR3 finishes, and the germline J gene fills in the end. V and J are TRBV15 and TRBJ2-7, with 8 positions matching TRBD1. Germline lookup yields CDR1 LNHNV and CDR2 YYDKDF (reference sequence). Trimming removed 3 bases from V and 5 bases from J; junction bases left unmatched: 9. The length of the CDR3 is 15 residues. CDR3 region: CATSSVVTGDNEQYF. CDR3 DNA (partial): TGTGCCACCAGCAGTGTAGTGACAGGGGACAACGAG.

Notes on this clone: The read gets to within 3 residues of the CDR3 end, and the germline J gene fills in the rest. This chain uses TRBV7-8 with TRBJ2-7; 7 bases match TRBD1. Germline V gene data show CDR1 as SGHVS and CDR2 as FQNEAQ. V was pared by 4 bases and J by 6 bases, with 12 bases of the junction left unmatched. The CDR3 contains 15 residues. The sequenced part of the CDR3 DNA is TGTGCCAGCAGCTCCCGACAGGGCCTCTCGGGCGAG. This translates into CASSSRQGLSGE. In full, the CDR3 is CASSSRQGLSGEQYF.

As concerns this clone: The read terminates 3 residues ahead of where the CDR3 ends, so the germline J gene completes it. The chain recombines TRBV2 with TRBJ1-1, with D tentatively TRBD1 (6 bases). The germline V gene has CDR1 SNHLY and CDR2 FYNNEI. V was shortened by 8 bases and J by 4 bases, with 17 bases between the two germline ends. The CDR3 length is 14 residues. CDR3: CASSLEGQGTEAFF. CDR3 DNA (partial): TGTGCCAGCTCCCTCGAGGGACAAGGCACTGAA.

In the case of this clone: The read stops 3 residues short of the end of the CDR3; the missing end is completed from the germline J gene. This rearrangement joins TRBV14 to TRBJ1-2; D not certain. In germline, CDR1 is SGHDN, CDR2 FVKESK. The CDR3 is made up of 13 amino acids. The CDR3 bases that were read are TGTGCCAGCAGCCAAGAACTCACAGATACC. Translated: CASSQELTDT. The CDR3, in full, reads CASSQELTDTYTF.

The sequenced CDR3 bases are TGCGCCAGCAGCAGGACAGGGGGCCTGAACACTGAA. It is translated as CASSRTGGLNTE. The whole CDR3 is CASSRTGGLNTEAFF. V gene TRBV5-1 combines with J gene TRBJ1-1, with TRBD1 matching 11 bases. The CDR3 goes on 3 residues after the read ends, and that part is filled in from the germline J gene. The CDR3 totals 15 residues. The V gene's germline CDR1 is SGHRS and CDR2 YFSETQ. After removal of 4 bases from V and 0 bases from J, the junction contained 2 bases not matched to a gene.

As to this clone: The sequence runs out 3 residues before the end of the CDR3; the remainder is reconstructed from the germline J gene. The chain has TRBV7-2 and TRBJ2-5; D unresolved. V lost 3 bases and J 5 bases, leaving 7 bases between the germline ends. Germline CDR1 and CDR2: SGHTA and FQGNSA. The CDR3 is 12 amino acids. The CDR3 protein is CASSFSAETQYF. The sequenced part of the CDR3 DNA is TGTGCCAGCAGCTTTAGTGCTGAGACC.

Points on this clone: The read halts 3 residues ahead of the CDR3 end, with the missing end drawn from the germline J gene. The chain couples TRBV19 to TRBJ1-6; D remains ambiguous. This CDR3 is built from 14 residues. Germline CDR1 reads LNHDA; CDR2 reads SQIVND (reference sequence). Deletions cut 6 bases from V and 7 bases from J, with 13 bases between. The part of the CDR3 DNA that was read is TGTGCCAGTAGCACCCGAGGCCGAAATTCACCC. This translates into CASSTRGRNSP. The full CDR3 protein reads CASSTRGRNSPLHF.

For this clone: The read stops 3 residues short of the end of the CDR3; the missing end is completed from the germline J gene. The chain couples TRBV7-2 to TRBJ1-2; the D is unclear. CDR1 SGHTA and CDR2 FQGNSA come from the germline V gene. This CDR3 spans 15 amino acids. The DNA read from the CDR3 is TGTGCCAGCAGCCAGGTGGGTCCCTCCTCCTACGAC. Amino acid sequence: CASSQVGPSSYD. The whole CDR3 is CASSQVGPSSYDYTF. Combining the CDR3 with reference TRBV7-2 and TRBJ1-2 gives the whole variable domain GAGVSQSPSNKVTEKGKDVELRCDPISGHTALYWYRQSLGQGLEFLIYFQGNSAPDKSGLPSDRFSAERTGGSVSTLTIQRTQQEDSAVYLCASSQVGPSSYDYTFGSGTRLTVV.

Remarks on this clone: The read ends 3 residues shy of where the CDR3 ends; the end is completed using the germline J gene. The chain employs TRBV30 and TRBJ1-4, with D possibly being TRBD1 (5 bases). CDR1 is GTSNPN and CDR2 is SVGIG in the germline V gene (reference sequence). The CDR3 is 15 amino acids. The CDR3 sequence: CAWSALGGSNSPLFF. The covered CDR3 bases are TGTGCCTGGAGTGCCCTCGGGGGAAGTAATTCACCA.

On this clone: The CDR3 end falls 3 residues outside the read, so it is completed with the germline J gene. This chain joins TRBV12-3 or TRBV12-4 and TRBJ2-2; TRBD2 aligns across 12 bases. This CDR3 comprises 16 residues. V was clipped by 5 bases and J by 6 bases; unmatched bases: 7. CDR3 residues: CASSPPSGRVAGELFF. The sequenced CDR3 bases are TGTGCCAGCAGTCCGCCTAGCGGGAGGGTAGCCGGGGAG.

Comment on this clone: With the read ending 3 residues before the CDR3 end, the germline J gene is used to fill in that end. The rearrangement joins TRBV20-1 to TRBJ2-1, with 7 bases identical to TRBD2. The length of the CDR3 is 15 residues. Germline values: CDR1 DFQATT, CDR2 SNEGSKA (reference sequence). After removal of 5 bases from V and 9 bases from J, the junction contained 16 bases not matched to a gene. CDR3 sequence reads: CSAVLSAGAIREQFF. Incomplete CDR3 DNA: TGCAGTGCTGTCCTCAGTGCGGGAGCAATACGTGAG.

Comments on this clone: Read coverage stops 3 residues before the CDR3 terminus; the germline J gene supplies the remainder. The rearrangement uses TRBV7-8 and TRBJ2-5; 8 bases fit TRBD2. The ends lost 1 base at V and 5 bases at J; junction bases unmatched: 9. CDR3 length: 16 amino acids. Germline V gene sequence: CDR1 SGHVS, CDR2 FQNEAQ. The sequenced CDR3 bases are TGTGCCAGCAGCTTAGACGGGGGGGGCGCCGGGGAGACC. The encoded protein is CASSLDGGGAGET. From start to end, the CDR3 is CASSLDGGGAGETQYF.

Turning to this clone: The read ends 3 residues shy of where the CDR3 ends; the end is completed using the germline J gene. This sequence joins TRBV30 and TRBJ2-3; 9 bases line up with TRBD1. The CDR3 consists of 15 residues. Germline values: CDR1 GTSNPN, CDR2 SVGIG (reference sequence). The CDR3 protein is CAWSFRDRVGQPQYF. The part of the CDR3 DNA that was read is TGTGCCTGGAGCTTCCGGGACAGGGTAGGACAGCCG.

Concerning this clone itself: From the germline J gene comes the end of the CDR3, since the read stops 3 residues before it. This chain uses TRBV6-4 with TRBJ2-1; TRBD2 agrees at 8 bases. V trimming: 5 bases; J trimming: 6 bases; junction bases outside the gene matches: 6. The CDR3 loop spans 14 amino acids. Germline loops: CDR1 MRHNA, CDR2 SNTAGT. CDR3 bases read: TGTGCCAGCAGTACAGGACTAGCTGGCAATGAG. It yields the protein CASSTGLAGNE. Given in full, the CDR3 is CASSTGLAGNEQFF.

In regard to this clone: The read ends 3 residues shy of where the CDR3 ends; the end is completed using the germline J gene. The chain employs TRBV18 and TRBJ1-2, with D possibly matching TRBD1 (5 bases). This CDR3 has 14 residues. CDR1 is KGHSH, CDR2 LQKENI, per germline. Incomplete CDR3 DNA: TGTGCCAGCTCACCTTCCGGGGACTCCTACGAC. It specifies CASSPSGDSYD. The full CDR3 protein reads CASSPSGDSYDYTF.

Points on this clone: The missing CDR3 end, 3 residues past where the read stops, is filled in from the germline J gene. The V call is TRBV30, the J call TRBJ1-2, with no clear D. The CDR3 loop spans 11 amino acids. Germline V gene lookup returns CDR1 GTSNPN and CDR2 SVGIG (reference sequence). CDR3 in amino acids: CAWSSAYDYTF. The part of the CDR3 DNA that was read is TGTGCCTGGAGTTCCGCCTACGAC.

A remark on this clone: Read sequence stops 3 residues before the CDR3 end, and the germline J gene provides the missing end. This sequence joins TRBV5-1 and TRBJ2-3; possibly TRBD1 for D (5 bases). V was pared by 3 bases and J by 2 bases, with 10 bases between. In germline, CDR1 is SGHRS, CDR2 YFSETQ. The CDR3 sequence is 14 residues long. The CDR3 here is CASSSRQSTDTQYF. The sequenced part of the CDR3 DNA is TGCGCCAGCAGCTCCCGACAGTCCACAGATACG.